The sequence of this TCR beta chain was determined in a study of blood T cell repertoires in COVID-19. Overall study context: Sites across the United States, Italy and Spain contributed samples from acute and convalescent COVID-19.

Assignments of participants to cohorts depended upon their own reported clinical history. Before being deemed recovered, Cohort 3 donors had two negative PCRs, clearance, or symptom resolution. In the original processing: It was from reference gene primer amplification that nucleated cell counts were estimated. Generated by immunoSEQ multiplex PCR, the TCRdb table keeps only in-frame clones and is missing some. V and J calls and clone size are those listed in that table; D and trimming were worked out from the DNA. The table lists around 300,000 clones, roughly 91% of them singletons. CDR3 length: 14 residues. V shed 4 bases and J 8 bases; nucleotides not matched to a gene: 5. Per germline, CDR1 LGHDT and CDR2 YNNKEL (reference sequence).

Input material: PBMCs or T cells enriched from blood (not recorded which). This TCR was sampled from a woman aged 55-70 years who had recovered from COVID-19. The chain combines TRBV3-1 (or the pseudogene TRBV3-2) with TRBJ1-4; 9 bases line up with TRBD1. DNA of the CDR3: TGTGCCAGCAGCCCCGGGACAGGGTGGGAAAAACTGTTTTTT. It codes for CASSPGTGWEKLFF.